This T cell receptor beta chain comes out of a study of OX40 agonist ivuxolimab in advanced cancers. This clone was seen only a few times. The repertoire was sequenced with immunoSEQ multiplex PCR; TCRdb's copy has only in-frame clones and lacks some. This sample has more than 65,000 clones, with about 83% found just once. This CDR3 is 15 amino acids long. This clonotype was sampled from an adult with an advanced solid tumor such as melanoma, head and neck, liver or kidney cancer. The V and J genes are TRBV21-1 and TRBJ1-3; the D call in the table, TRBD1, was not verified against the DNA. TRBV21-1 is a recognized pseudogene. The specimen was CD4+ or CD8+ T cells sorted from blood, collected in a trial of the OX40 agonist ivuxolimab. CDR3 sequence (DNA): TGTGCCAGCAGCAATGGGACAGGGGTTGGAAACACCATATATTTT. Encoded protein: CASSNGTGVGNTIYF.